This T cell receptor (beta chain) is from a study of metastatic and nonmetastatic thyroid tumors. Study information: A comparison of repertoires was made across blood and tumor or nodule tissue from malignant and benign thyroid patients.

Overall study results and limits: It was reportedly found that TCR beta diversity was significantly higher in malignant thyroid tumors than in benign nodules, a difference seen in both blood and tumor samples.

CDR3 length: 13 residues. V lost 5 bases and J 3 bases, leaving 14 bases between the germline ends. CDR1 is DFQATT and CDR2 is SNEGSKA in the germline V gene (reference sequence). Worth noting for this clone: Its specificity is unknown.

Patients underwent thyroid surgery, and none had received any treatment before it. TCRdb re-called the PCR reads with MiXCR. The sample consists of roughly 59,000 clones, under 20% of them appearing once. The sequenced sample was blood. This receptor was obtained from a male donor with papillary thyroid cancer or a benign thyroid nodule (not recorded which). Some clones in this sample may be carry-over from other donors' samples. The rearrangement joins TRBV20-1 to TRBJ2-7; D is undetermined. The CDR3 here is CSAPPASSYEQYF. In nucleotides, the CDR3 is TGCAGTGCTCCCCCCGCCAGCAGCTACGAGCAGTACTTC.